The TCR beta chain under discussion was sequenced for a study of blood T cells in healthy people across ages. Primed by a sample-barcoded 5' primer and a J-beta primer mix, a second PCR proceeded for 7 to 11 cycles. TCRdb reprocessed the 5' RACE reads via MiXCR and lists one record per CDR3 protein. The sample records about 730,000 distinct CDR3 sequences, roughly 47% being singletons. This clonotype was counted ten times or more. The antigen is not known. Study-level findings and limits: Diversity was estimated from one million T cells, and these estimates were considered underestimates. PBMCs left unsorted prevented a conclusive naive versus antigen-experienced comparison.

The clonotype originates from an older woman in good health. Sequencing used blood.

The CDR3 region is CSVAGLGETQYF. CDR3 sequence (DNA): TGCAGCGTTGCGGGGTTGGGAGAGACCCAGTACTTC. V gene TRBV29-1 combines with J gene TRBJ2-5; possibly TRBD2 for D (5 bases). From germline, CDR1 is SQVTM and CDR2 ANQGSEA. Deletions cut 4 bases from V and 4 bases from J, with 10 bases between. This CDR3 is built from 12 residues. Variable domain in full (rest from reference TRBV29-1 and TRBJ2-5): SAVISQKPSRDICQRGTSLTIQCQVDSQVTMMFWYRQQPGQSLTLIATANQGSEATYESGFVIDKFPISRPNLTFSTLTVSNMSPEDSSIYLCSVAGLGETQYFGPGTRLLVL.